This TCR beta chain was observed in a study of early T cells in non-severe SARS-CoV-2 infection. Study context: The authors sequenced bulk RNA from unsorted whole blood, leaving chains unpaired.

This clonotype was recorded many times. What it binds is not known. Individual cDNA molecules were tagged with unique molecular identifiers, the study reported. TCRdb re-derived calls from the 5' RACE reads in MiXCR, one entry per CDR3 protein. The sample has tens of thousands of distinct CDR3 sequences, around 20% seen once. Deletions cut 5 bases from V and 10 bases from J, with 14 bases between. The CDR3 extends over 12 amino acids. The germline CDR1 and CDR2 sequences are SNHLY and FYNNEI. General study results and limits: There was a bias toward anti-spike CD8 responses in VDJdb matching, which missed private and CD4 specificities.

This TCR came from an adult who was a healthcare worker with PCR-confirmed SARS-CoV-2 infection or an uninfected control (not recorded which). The starting material was whole blood, obtained at baseline. This chain uses TRBV2 with TRBJ1-2; tentatively, D is TRBD1 (5 bases). This chain's CDR3 is CASSSKGEYYTF. Written as DNA, the CDR3 is TGTGCCAGCAGTAGTAAAGGGGAATACTACACCTTC.